These 17 T cell receptor beta chains were all obtained from the same sample, sequenced in a study of OX40 agonist ivuxolimab in advanced cancers. The method was immunoSEQ multiplex PCR; TCRdb's version includes in-frame clones alone and lacks a portion of them. The data contain 30,000 to 35,000 clones, 82% of them singletons. The material sequenced was CD4+ or CD8+ T cells sorted from blood, taken in a trial of the OX40 agonist ivuxolimab. Source of these receptors: an adult with an advanced solid tumor such as melanoma, head and neck, liver or kidney cancer.

The chain recombines TRBV5-1 with TRBJ2-7; the match to TRBD2 covers 9 bases. There are 15 residues in the CDR3. V gave up 0 bases and J gave up 2 bases; unmatched junction bases: 3. In germline, CDR1 is SGHRS, CDR2 YFSETQ. CDR3 region: CASSLEASGAYEQYF. Written as DNA, the CDR3 is TGCGCCAGCAGCTTGGAAGCTAGCGGGGCCTACGAGCAGTACTTC.

This rearrangement joins TRBV5-1 to TRBJ2-3; D call uncertain. Germline loops: CDR1 SGHRS, CDR2 YFSETQ. V shed 5 bases and J shed 4 bases, with 5 bases lying between them. The CDR3 totals 11 residues. CDR3 bases: TGCGCCAGCAGGTGGTCAGATACGCAGTATTTT. Translated: CASRWSDTQYF.

The chain joins TRBV10-3 to TRBJ2-2, with D perhaps TRBD1 or TRBD2 (6 bases each). CDR1 ENHRY and CDR2 SYGVKD come from the germline V gene. Deletions cut 3 bases from V and 4 bases from J, with 12 bases between. The CDR3 is made up of 15 amino acids. The CDR3 protein is CAISEQGGSTGELFF. DNA of the CDR3: TGTGCCATCAGTGAACAGGGAGGTAGCACCGGGGAGCTGTTTTTT.

V gene TRBV7-3 combines with J gene TRBJ1-1; D unclear. Trimming took off 2 bases at V and 6 bases at J, with 13 bases between the two ends. Per the germline V gene, CDR1 is SGHTA and CDR2 is FQGTGA. The CDR3 is 14 amino acids. The CDR3 nucleotides read TGTGCCAGCAGCTTAGGACCTCTCGCAGCTGAAGCTTTCTTT. Its protein product is CASSLGPLAAEAFF.

The chain combines TRBV7-9 with TRBJ2-7, with 9 bases fitting TRBD1. J was trimmed by 4 bases and V by 5 bases; bases with no gene match: 6. This CDR3 is built from 14 residues. Germline V lookup: CDR1 SEHNR, CDR2 FQNEAQ (reference sequence). The CDR3 is CASSRDREMYEQYF. DNA for the CDR3: TGTGCCAGCAGCCGGGACAGGGAAATGTACGAGCAGTACTTC.

This clone was seen a single time. CDR3: CAWGLAVGETQYF. The DNA of the CDR3 is TGTGCCTGGGGACTAGCGGTGGGGGAGACCCAGTACTTC. The rearrangement links TRBV30 to TRBJ2-5; 10 bases align to TRBD2. With 5 bases clipped from V and 5 bases from J, the junction kept 5 bases outside the gene matches. This CDR3 has 13 residues. Germline V CDR1 and CDR2: GTSNPN, SVGIG (reference sequence).

This rearrangement joins TRBV11-2 to TRBJ2-1, with 8 bases aligning to TRBD2. This CDR3 has 19 residues. The V and J ends lost 4 bases and 0 bases, in that order; junction bases with no gene match: 14. Germline CDR1 SGHAT, CDR2 FQNNGV. The CDR3 here is CASSSVLSGTRSSYNEQFF. DNA of the CDR3: TGTGCCAGCAGCTCCGTTCTTAGCGGGACCCGAAGCTCCTACAATGAGCAGTTCTTC.

This clone appeared a few times. The chain couples TRBV7-2 to TRBJ1-6, with D possibly being TRBD1 (5 bases). V shed 5 bases and J shed 7 bases, with 9 bases lying between them. Germline assignment: CDR1 SGHTA and CDR2 FQGNSA. This CDR3 contains 13 residues. The CDR3 region is CASSPQGNSPLHF. CDR3 sequence (DNA): TGTGCCAGCAGCCCCCAGGGCAATTCACCCCTCCACTTT.

The chain recombines TRBV4-2 with TRBJ2-7, with 8 positions matching TRBD2. The V segment lost 3 bases and the J segment 4 bases; nucleotides outside the gene matches: 5. The CDR3 sequence is 14 residues long. Germline V gene lookup returns CDR1 LGHNA and CDR2 YNFKEQ. The CDR3 nucleotides read TGTGCCAGCAGCCATCTTAGCGGGGAGTACGAGCAGTACTTC. It codes for CASSHLSGEYEQYF.

This clone was found a few times. This rearrangement joins TRBV27 to TRBJ1-1, with D uncertain. The CDR3 has 13 residues. Deletions cut 2 bases from V and 1 base from J, with 5 bases between. Germline V lookup: CDR1 MNHEY, CDR2 SMNVEV (reference sequence). The CDR3: CASSLSKNTEAFF. CDR3 in DNA: TGTGCCAGCAGTTTAAGTAAGAACACTGAAGCTTTCTTT.

This chain joins TRBV19 and TRBJ1-5; 8 positions agree with TRBD1. The CDR3 runs to 16 residues. The germline V gene encodes CDR1 LNHDA and CDR2 SQIVND (reference sequence). Losses at the gene ends were 2 bases for V and 3 bases for J; bases not matched to a gene: 6. CDR3 sequence (DNA): TGTGCCAGTAGTATAAGGGACAGGCAATACAATCAGCCCCAGCATTTT. Its translation: CASSIRDRQYNQPQHF.

V and J are TRBV7-3 and TRBJ1-1, with 10 bases lining up with TRBD1. The length of the CDR3 is 15 residues. Germline V gives CDR1 SGHTA, CDR2 FQGTGA. V trimming: 4 bases; J trimming: 2 bases; junction bases outside the gene matches: 4. DNA of the CDR3: TGTGCCAGCAGCTCCGGGACAGGGGATAACACTGAAGCTTTCTTT. It yields the protein CASSSGTGDNTEAFF.

The J gene is TRBJ2-3, the V gene TRBV9; D not certain. V lost 0 bases to trimming and J lost 2 bases, with 13 bases between them. There are 16 residues in the CDR3. Germline assignment: CDR1 SGDLS and CDR2 YYNGEE. In DNA form, the CDR3 reads TGTGCCAGCAGCGTAGTGCCACAACCTGACACAGATACGCAGTATTTT. It is translated as CASSVVPQPDTDTQYF.

This clone was detected ten times or more. At the DNA level, this CDR3 is encoded by other sequences in the same sample as well. V gene TRBV9 combines with J gene TRBJ1-4; D might be TRBD1 (5 bases). The CDR3 contains 13 residues. Germline V gene lookup returns CDR1 SGDLS and CDR2 YYNGEE. V lost 1 base and J lost 7, with 8 bases in between. The CDR3 DNA reads as TGTGCCAGCAGCGTATCTGGGGGTGAAAAACTGTTTTTT. It is translated as CASSVSGGEKLFF.

This sequence joins TRBV7-5 and TRBJ1-5. TRBV7-5 is an annotated pseudogene. The CDR3 contains 9 residues. CDR3 sequence (DNA): TGTGCCAGAAGCTTAGCTCACTATTTT. It translates to CARSLAHYF.

This sequence joins TRBV5-1 and TRBJ2-2; unclear D gene. V lost 0 bases, J lost 0 bases, and 15 bases lay in between. Per the germline V gene, CDR1 is SGHRS and CDR2 is YFSETQ. The CDR3 extends over 18 amino acids. The CDR3 DNA follows: TGCGCCAGCAGCTTGGAGGTCAGGAGAACCCCGAACACCGGGGAGCTGTTTTTT. It specifies CASSLEVRRTPNTGELFF.

The gene calls are TRBV7-9 and TRBJ1-1, with TRBD1 as a possible D gene (5 bases). Trimming removed 5 bases from V and 2 bases from J, with 15 bases in between. Germline CDR1 and CDR2: SEHNR and FQNEAQ (reference sequence). The CDR3 is made up of 15 amino acids. DNA for the CDR3: TGTGCCAGCAGCCTTTTTTTTGGGGGTAACACTGAAGCTTTCTTT. Its protein is CASSLFFGGNTEAFF.